Below are 28 T cell receptor beta chains sequenced from a single sample in a study of Tregs in tolerant kidney transplant recipients. Some clones are missing from TCRdb's copy, which holds only in-frame ones; the method was immunoSEQ multiplex PCR. The table lists around 64,000 clones, about 87% of them singletons. The nonmyeloablative bone marrow transplants came from related graft donors, with transient mixed chimerism. The sample was CD4+ T cells from blood (PBMCs), taken 6 months after the transplant. The receptors shown here come from a human patient who received a combined kidney and bone marrow transplant. Part of the T cell pool may stem from the graft donor.

This chain connects TRBV6-6 to TRBJ2-5, with TRBD2 identical over 14 bases. The CDR3 has 16 residues. CDR1 is MNHNY and CDR2 is SVGAGI in the germline V gene (reference sequence). Germline trimming cut 4 bases from V and 1 base from J; bases unmatched to any gene: 2. The CDR3 sequence is CASSSTSGGAQETQYF. Here the CDR3 DNA reads TGTGCCAGCAGTTCGACTAGCGGGGGGGCCCAAGAGACCCAGTACTTC.

The rearrangement uses TRBV5-1 and TRBJ1-2, with TRBD1 as a possible D gene (6 bases). Trimming took off 0 bases at V and 1 base at J, with 13 bases between the two ends. The V gene's germline CDR1 is SGHRS and CDR2 YFSETQ. This CDR3 is 16 amino acids long. CDR3 amino acids: CASSLASGAGNYGYTF. The CDR3, as DNA: TGCGCCAGCAGCTTGGCCTCAGGGGCGGGTAACTATGGCTACACCTTC.

This clone was detected a few times. V gene TRBV15 combines with J gene TRBJ1-4; 8 nucleotides agree with TRBD1. V was pared by 1 base and J by 5 bases, with 6 bases of the junction left unmatched. CDR1 and CDR2 from the germline V gene are LNHNV and YYDKDF (reference sequence). The CDR3 spans 16 residues. The CDR3 loop reads CATSRGLGQVNEKLFF. In DNA, the CDR3 is TGTGCCACCAGCAGAGGTTTGGGACAGGTCAATGAAAAACTGTTTTTT.

The V and J genes are TRBV4-1 and TRBJ2-3; 7 nucleotides match TRBD1. The V gene end was trimmed by 4 bases and the J gene end by 4 bases; junction bases not matched to a gene: 11. The CDR3 has 16 residues. Germline CDR1 reads MGHRA; CDR2 reads YSYEKL. The CDR3 nucleotides read TGCGCCAGCAGCCCTAGACAGGGCGGTTTCGCAGATACGCAGTATTTT. It codes for CASSPRQGGFADTQYF.

The chain recombines TRBV7-8 with TRBJ2-1; maybe TRBD2 (6 bases). Trimming pared 2 bases from V and 5 bases from J, leaving 19 bases between. The CDR3 loop spans 17 amino acids. Per germline, CDR1 SGHVS and CDR2 FQNEAQ. The CDR3 coding sequence is TGTGCCAGCAGCTTATCTTGGCGGGGACCGGAAAACAATGAGCAGTTCTTC. Protein product: CASSLSWRGPENNEQFF.

This clone has just one count. The gene calls are TRBV7-2 and TRBJ2-7; 10 positions agree with TRBD2. Germline CDR1 SGHTA, CDR2 FQGNSA. The CDR3 sequence is 18 residues long. Losses at the gene ends were 5 bases for V and 4 bases for J; bases not matched to a gene: 17. CDR3 nucleotide sequence: TGTGCCAGCAGCCTCCAACTAGCGGGACCCTTTAGCCGGTACGAGCAGTACTTC. This sequence encodes CASSLQLAGPFSRYEQYF.

The rearrangement links TRBV7-2 to TRBJ1-4, with TRBD1 matching 10 bases. From germline, CDR1 is SGHTA and CDR2 FQGNSA. CDR3 length: 15 residues. V lost 1 base to trimming and J lost 8 bases; unmatched junction nucleotides: 4. For the CDR3, the DNA is TGTGCCAGCAGCTTAGGGGGACAGGGGCACGAAAAACTGTTTTTT. It encodes CASSLGGQGHEKLFF.

The rearrangement links TRBV10-3 to TRBJ1-4; TRBD1 matches at 9 bases. The CDR3 loop spans 14 amino acids. With 6 bases clipped from V and 7 bases from J, the junction kept 6 bases outside the gene matches. Germline V lookup: CDR1 ENHRY, CDR2 SYGVKD. The CDR3 region is CAISPGTGSEKLFF. CDR3 nucleotide sequence: TGTGCCATCAGCCCCGGGACAGGGAGTGAAAAACTGTTTTTT.

The V gene is TRBV2, the J gene TRBJ1-1, with TRBD1 matching 8 bases. V lost 8 bases to trimming and J lost 12 bases; unmatched junction nucleotides: 14. The CDR3 covers 13 residues. CDR1 and CDR2 from the germline V gene are SNHLY and FYNNEI. This chain's CDR3 is CASGTETGEATFF. The CDR3 DNA reads TGTGCCAGCGGAACGGAGACAGGGGAGGCGACTTTCTTT.

V usage is TRBV5-6 and J usage is TRBJ1-3; 8 bases agree with TRBD1. The CDR3 consists of 15 residues. CDR1 SGHDT and CDR2 YYEEEE come from the germline V gene. The V and J ends lost 1 base and 7 bases, in that order; junction bases with no gene match: 7. The CDR3 region is CASSLFRDRINTIYF. The CDR3 nucleotides read TGTGCCAGCAGCTTGTTCCGGGACAGGATTAACACCATATATTTT.

This rearrangement joins TRBV5-1 to TRBJ2-7; TRBD2 agrees at 12 bases. The CDR3 consists of 15 residues. V was pared by 4 bases and J by 1 base, with 3 bases of the junction left unmatched. Germline-derived CDR1 and CDR2 are SGHRS and YFSETQ. The CDR3 here is CASSRGTSGSYEQYF. The CDR3 region has the DNA TGCGCCAGCAGCAGGGGGACTAGCGGGTCCTACGAGCAGTACTTC. Using reference TRBV5-1 and TRBJ2-7 for the parts outside the CDR3, the full variable domain is KAGVTQTPRYLIKTRGQQVTLSCSPISGHRSVSWYQQTPGQGLQFLFEYFSETQRNKGNFPGRFSGRQFSNSRSEMNVSTLELGDSALYLCASSRGTSGSYEQYFGPGTRLTVT.

Of note for this clone: The junction and the germline gene differ at one end; a read error may be behind it. The chain joins TRBV7-9 to TRBJ2-7; D is perhaps TRBD1 (6 bases). Germline CDR1 is SEHNR and CDR2 is FQNEAQ (reference sequence). CDR3 size: 12 residues. CDR3 sequence reads: CASSPTGYEQHF. In DNA form, the CDR3 reads TGTGCCAGCAGCCCCACAGGGTACGAGCAGCACTTC.

V is TRBV11-2 and J is TRBJ2-3; D is ambiguous. Germline lookup yields CDR1 SGHAT and CDR2 FQNNGV. This CDR3 has 17 residues. Deletions cut 1 base from V and 7 bases from J, with 21 bases between. The CDR3 DNA reads TGTGCCAGCAGCTTAGTATTAGGTCCCACCTGGAGAAATACGCAGTATTTT. As protein: CASSLVLGPTWRNTQYF.

The J gene is TRBJ2-6, the V gene TRBV7-9; no reliable D call. This CDR3 region has 14 residues. CDR1 SEHNR and CDR2 FQNEAQ come from the germline V gene (reference sequence). Trimming left V 5 bases short and J 0 bases short, with 5 bases between. The CDR3 nucleotides read TGTGCCAGCAGCCACACCTCTGGGGCCAACGTCCTGACTTTC. Residues: CASSHTSGANVLTF.

V gene TRBV19 combines with J gene TRBJ1-5, with D possibly matching TRBD1 (6 bases). The CDR3 covers 17 residues. Between the trimmed V and J ends, which lost 4 bases and 5 bases, there was a span of 21 bases. The germline V gene encodes CDR1 LNHDA and CDR2 SQIVND (reference sequence). In DNA form, the CDR3 reads TGTGCCAGTAGTACCACTGGACAGTCTTATCTGTATCAGCCCCAGCATTTT. Translated, it gives CASSTTGQSYLYQPQHF. The variable domain in full, completed from reference TRBV19 and TRBJ1-5, reads DGGITQSPKYLFRKEGQNVTLSCEQNLNHDAMYWYRQDPGQGLRLIYYSQIVNDFQKGDIAEGYSVSREKKESFPLTVTSAQKNPTAFYLCASSTTGQSYLYQPQHFGDGTRLSIL.

The chain is built from TRBV20-1 and TRBJ1-3; a possible D gene is TRBD1 (5 bases). V shed 8 bases and J shed 7 bases, with 12 bases lying between them. CDR3 length equals 11 residues. Germline V CDR1 and CDR2: DFQATT, SNEGSKA (reference sequence). The CDR3 DNA sequence: TGCAGTTGTCCAGGGTTTAACACCATATATTTT. Protein: CSCPGFNTIYF.

The V gene is TRBV28, the J gene TRBJ1-2, with D unresolved. This CDR3 spans 14 amino acids. The ends were cut back, 5 bases at V and 5 bases at J, with 15 bases in the middle. Germline lookup yields CDR1 MDHEN and CDR2 SYDVKM. CDR3 in DNA: TGTGCCAGCAGTAAGGCCCCCAGAGGGTATGGCTACACCTTC. Translation: CASSKAPRGYGYTF.

V is TRBV10-3 and J is TRBJ2-3; TRBD2 aligns across 12 bases. V shed 0 bases and J 4 bases; nucleotides not matched to a gene: 11. Germline CDR1 is ENHRY and CDR2 is SYGVKD. This CDR3 spans 19 amino acids. CDR3 DNA: TGTGCCATCAGTGAGTCGTGGTCTAGCGGGGGGGCCAGCGCAGATACGCAGTATTTT. Translating gives CAISESWSSGGASADTQYF.

The chain combines TRBV6-5 with TRBJ2-2, with TRBD2 matching 8 bases. Germline V gene data show CDR1 as MNHEY and CDR2 as SVGAGI. The V and J ends lost 0 bases and 0 bases, in that order; junction bases with no gene match: 0. This CDR3 contains 16 residues. The CDR3 here is CASSYSSGANTGELFF. The CDR3 DNA reads TGTGCCAGCAGTTACTCTAGCGGGGCGAACACCGGGGAGCTGTTTTTT.

This clone has only one observation. This sequence joins TRBV5-6 and TRBJ1-2, with 10 bases aligning to TRBD1. V shed 5 bases, J shed 4 bases, and the junction held 8 bases outside the gene matches. The CDR3 length is 15 residues. Germline V gene sequence: CDR1 SGHDT, CDR2 YYEEEE. The CDR3 bases are TGTGCCAGCAGTGCCGGGACAGGGGCGTCCTATGGCTACACCTTC. Protein product: CASSAGTGASYGYTF. The full variable domain, with the rest looked up from reference TRBV5-6 and TRBJ1-2, is DAGVTQSPTHLIKTRGQQVTLRCSPKSGHDTVSWYQQALGQGPQFIFQYYEEEERQRGNFPDRFSGHQFPNYSSELNVNALLLGDSALYLCASSAGTGASYGYTFGSGTRLTVV.

The chain couples TRBV7-9 to TRBJ2-3; D gene uncertain. This CDR3 is 11 amino acids long. Per germline, CDR1 SEHNR and CDR2 FQNEAQ (reference sequence). V was cut by 4 bases and J by 3 bases, with 2 bases left in between. CDR3 protein: CASSSTDTQYF. The CDR3 nucleotides read TGTGCCAGCAGCTCGACAGATACGCAGTATTTT.

This clone was found once. J is TRBJ2-7 and V is TRBV5-4; TRBD2 agrees at 10 bases. The CDR3 extends over 15 amino acids. Germline CDR1 and CDR2: SGHNT and YYREEE (reference sequence). The V segment lost 1 base and the J segment 7 bases; nucleotides outside the gene matches: 8. This CDR3 reads CASSLKAGGRLEQYF. CDR3 DNA: TGTGCCAGCAGCTTGAAAGCGGGGGGGCGTCTTGAGCAGTACTTC. Variable domain in full (rest from reference TRBV5-4 and TRBJ2-7): ETGVTQSPTHLIKTRGQQVTLRCSSQSGHNTVSWYQQALGQGPQFIFQYYREEENGRGNFPPRFSGLQFPNYSSELNVNALELDDSALYLCASSLKAGGRLEQYFGPGTRLTVT.

This chain connects TRBV5-8 to TRBJ2-5; D is possibly TRBD2 (5 bases). Germline CDR1 and CDR2: SGHTS and YDEGEE. Trimming removed 0 bases at V and 12 bases at J, with 21 bases between. The CDR3 consists of 15 residues. This CDR3 reads CASSLAGVGRGFEYF. The DNA for the CDR3 is TGTGCCAGCAGCTTGGCCGGGGTTGGACGTGGGTTTGAGTACTTC.

V and J are TRBV28 and TRBJ2-2, with D possibly matching TRBD2 (6 bases). V lost 1 base and J lost 6, with 24 bases in between. From germline, CDR1 is MDHEN and CDR2 SYDVKM. This CDR3 comprises 19 residues. The CDR3 loop reads CASSLFFGGTGYRAGELFF. CDR3 nucleotides: TGTGCCAGCAGTTTATTTTTTGGGGGGACGGGGTACCGCGCCGGGGAGCTGTTTTTT. Variable domain in full (rest from reference TRBV28 and TRBJ2-2): DVKVTQSSRYLVKRTGEKVFLECVQDMDHENMFWYRQDPGLGLRLIYFSYDVKMKEKGDIPEGYSVSREKKERFSLILESASTNQTSMYLCASSLFFGGTGYRAGELFFGEGSRLTVL.

The sample holds one count of this clone. The chain is built from TRBV5-5 and TRBJ2-5; 8 nucleotides agree with TRBD2. Trimming at V came to 4 bases and at J to 5 bases, leaving 4 bases not matched to a gene. The CDR3 length is 13 residues. Germline V gives CDR1 SGHKS, CDR2 YYEKEE (reference sequence). The CDR3 region is CASSVGTRETQYF. The DNA of the CDR3 is TGTGCCAGCAGCGTCGGGACTAGGGAGACCCAGTACTTC.

The chain employs TRBV11-3 and TRBJ1-5; D perhaps matches TRBD1 (6 bases). V shed 0 bases and J shed 5 bases, with 14 bases lying between them. Germline loops: CDR1 SGHNT, CDR2 YENEEA. The CDR3 totals 16 residues. The CDR3 nucleotides are TGTGCCAGCAGCTTAGATCTTTGGGACACGGATCAGCCCCAGCATTTT. Translated: CASSLDLWDTDQPQHF.

The V call is TRBV5-1, the J call TRBJ2-3; TRBD2 agrees at 7 bases. The CDR3 has 14 residues. V was clipped by 5 bases and J by 3 bases; unmatched bases: 6. Germline lookup yields CDR1 SGHRS and CDR2 YFSETQ. This chain's CDR3 is CASRAGVGTDTQYF. In DNA form, the CDR3 reads TGCGCCAGCAGGGCGGGAGTGGGTACAGATACGCAGTATTTT.

V and J are TRBV7-7 and TRBJ2-7, with 8 bases lining up with TRBD1. Trimming removed 1 base from V and 3 bases from J; junction bases left unmatched: 5. CDR3 length: 15 amino acids. Germline V lookup: CDR1 SSHAT, CDR2 FNYEAQ (reference sequence). CDR3 bases: TGTGCCAGCAGCTTAGGCGCAGGGGGCGTCTACGAGCAGTACTTC. Amino acid sequence: CASSLGAGGVYEQYF.